This T cell receptor (beta chain) was captured in a study of blood T cell repertoires in COVID-19. Study at large: Sources were T cells, B-cell-depleted T cells, or PBMCs; the material itself was cDNA or gDNA.

As originally analysed: Reference gene primer amplification in the assay estimated nucleated cell counts. Repertoires were generated with immunoSEQ multiplex PCR, while TCRdb's copy carries only in-frame clones and drops some. V and J calls and clone size are given by that table; D and trimming were obtained from the DNA. The table has 250,000 to 350,000 clones, 86% seen once. Sequencing input: peripheral blood. The receptor's source is a woman younger than 45 with active or convalescent COVID-19.

CDR3 sequence (DNA): TGTGCCAGCAGCGAACCAAGGACAGGGGTCCTTGATGAGCAGTACTTC. Translation gives CASSEPRTGVLDEQYF. The J gene is TRBJ2-7, the V gene TRBV6-1; 9 bases are a match to TRBD1. Germline trimming cut 6 bases from V and 7 bases from J; bases unmatched to any gene: 16. The CDR3 covers 16 residues. Germline V lookup: CDR1 MNHNS, CDR2 SASEGT.